These 28 T cell receptor beta chains came from one sample sequenced in a study of T cell changes during pregnancy in multiple sclerosis. Libraries were prepared by immunoSEQ multiplex PCR; TCRdb keeps only in-frame clonotypes and omits some of them. The repertoire holds about 18,000 clones, with under 90% as singletons. The sequencing used CD8+ T cells from peripheral blood mononuclear cells, collected after pregnancy. Every receptor here comes from a female donor with multiple sclerosis, enrolled in a pregnancy study.

The CDR3 region has the DNA TGTGCCAGCAGTGGAGAGACTAGCGGACCTAGCACAGATACGCAGTATTTT. Translation: CASSGETSGPSTDTQYF. V and J are TRBV25-1 and TRBJ2-3; 9 bases line up with TRBD2. Trimming took 4 bases from V and 0 from J; bases not matched to a gene: 8. The CDR3 sequence is 17 residues long. CDR1 and CDR2 (germline): MGHDK, SYGVNS.

This clone showed up just a few times. The chain uses TRBV11-3 and TRBJ2-5, with 12 bases lining up with TRBD2. The V segment lost 4 bases and the J segment 7 bases; nucleotides outside the gene matches: 7. The CDR3 has 15 amino acids. Per germline, CDR1 SGHNT and CDR2 YENEEA. The CDR3 spells CASSSRTSGERTQYF. CDR3 in DNA: TGTGCCAGCAGCTCGAGGACTAGCGGGGAGAGGACCCAGTACTTC.

V usage is TRBV6-1 and J usage is TRBJ2-5, with 10 bases that match TRBD2. The CDR3 sequence is 16 residues long. V lost 4 bases and J lost 5; bases outside the gene matches: 10. CDR1 and CDR2 (germline): MNHNS, SASEGT. CDR3 amino acids: CASSGPAGGLRETQYF. The CDR3 DNA sequence: TGTGCCAGCAGTGGGCCAGCGGGGGGGCTTCGGGAGACCCAGTACTTC.

This clone came up once. CDR3 bases: TGTGCCAGCAGCTTAGATCTATGGGACTCAGGAGGGCAGACCCAGTACTTC. It is translated as CASSLDLWDSGGQTQYF. The rearrangement joins TRBV11-2 to TRBJ2-5; maybe TRBD2 (6 bases). The CDR3 loop spans 17 amino acids. Germline V CDR1 and CDR2: SGHAT, FQNNGV. Trimming shortened V by 0 bases and J by 6 bases, and 20 bases separated the two germline ends.

The chain joins TRBV6-6 to TRBJ2-2; no firm D call. The CDR3 runs 13 residues. CDR1 is MNHNY, CDR2 SVGAGI, per germline (reference sequence). Trimming pared 5 bases from V and 1 base from J, leaving 5 bases between. The CDR3 nucleotides read TGTGCCAGCAGTCCCCGGAACACCGGGGAGCTGTTTTTT. Residues: CASSPRNTGELFF.

The chain couples TRBV7-6 to TRBJ2-3, with a tentative D call TRBD1 (5 bases). This CDR3 contains 16 residues. CDR1 and CDR2 from the germline V gene are SGHVS and FNYEAQ. V lost 6 bases and J 2 bases, leaving 18 bases between the germline ends. The CDR3 DNA is TGTGCCAGCAGTCGCACCCTGGGGCTCTACACAGATACGCAGTATTTT. It is translated as CASSRTLGLYTDTQYF.

This chain connects TRBV7-2 to TRBJ2-2; D is ambiguous. Germline assignment: CDR1 SGHTA and CDR2 FQGNSA. The CDR3 length is 17 residues. The V gene lost 5 bases and the J gene lost 4 bases, with 20 bases spanning the gap. CDR3 in amino acids: CASSPFLGPASTGELFF. CDR3 bases: TGTGCCAGCAGCCCCTTCCTCGGTCCTGCTTCCACCGGGGAGCTGTTTTTT. Full variable domain (missing parts from reference TRBV7-2 and TRBJ2-2): GAGVSQSPSNKVTEKGKDVELRCDPISGHTALYWYRQSLGQGLEFLIYFQGNSAPDKSGLPSDRFSAERTGGSVSTLTIQRTQQEDSAVYLCASSPFLGPASTGELFFGEGSRLTVL.

The chain uses TRBV7-3 and TRBJ1-5, with 8 nucleotides matching TRBD1. Losses at the gene ends were 5 bases for V and 6 bases for J; bases not matched to a gene: 3. The germline gives CDR1 SGHTA, CDR2 FQGTGA. This CDR3 is 13 amino acids long. CDR3 amino acids: CASSPGGVQPQHF. For the CDR3, the DNA is TGTGCCAGCAGCCCAGGGGGCGTTCAGCCCCAGCATTTT.

The chain has TRBV2 and TRBJ2-2; no clear D. Trimming cost V 4 bases and J 4 bases, with 16 bases left between them. Germline CDR1 SNHLY, CDR2 FYNNEI. This CDR3 is 16 amino acids long. The chain's CDR3 is CASSGFRQALTGELFF. The DNA for the CDR3 is TGTGCCAGCAGTGGGTTTCGCCAGGCGCTCACCGGGGAGCTGTTTTTT.

In DNA, the CDR3 is TGTGCCAGCAGCTTGGACAGGAACACTGAAGCTTTCTTT. Protein sequence: CASSLDRNTEAFF. J is TRBJ1-1 and V is TRBV7-6; TRBD1 might be the D (6 bases). V lost 3 bases, J lost 1 base, and 6 bases lay in between. From germline, CDR1 is SGHVS and CDR2 FNYEAQ. This CDR3 has 13 residues.

This clone was observed once. This rearrangement joins TRBV7-2 to TRBJ2-1, with D uncertain. The CDR3 loop spans 17 amino acids. CDR1 is SGHTA, CDR2 FQGNSA, per germline. Between the trimmed V and J ends, which lost 5 bases and 6 bases, there was a span of 23 bases. In nucleotides, the CDR3 is TGTGCCAGCAGCCCGACCTTCCGACTCCCGCCCGGCAATGAGCAGTTCTTC. Protein: CASSPTFRLPPGNEQFF.

This CDR3 reads CASSWRTSGGVETQYF. CDR3 DNA: TGTGCCAGCAGCTGGAGGACTAGCGGGGGGGTTGAGACCCAGTACTTC. The gene calls are TRBV7-9 and TRBJ2-5; 15 bases align to TRBD2. This CDR3 is 16 amino acids long. Trimming removed 4 bases from V and 5 bases from J; junction bases left unmatched: 5. Germline V gives CDR1 SEHNR, CDR2 FQNEAQ (reference sequence).

Here the CDR3 reads CASSPLNEETQYF. CDR3 nucleotides: TGTGCCAGCTCACCCCTTAATGAAGAGACCCAGTACTTC. The chain joins TRBV18 to TRBJ2-5; D is uncertain. The CDR3 consists of 13 residues. CDR1 and CDR2 (germline): KGHSH, LQKENI. Trimming removed 3 bases at V and 3 bases at J, with 8 bases between.

The rearrangement links TRBV7-3 to TRBJ2-7; maybe TRBD2 (5 bases). The CDR3 loop spans 15 amino acids. Germline V gene lookup returns CDR1 SGHTA and CDR2 FQGTGA. Trimming pared 1 base from V and 0 bases from J, leaving 10 bases between. Here the CDR3 reads CASSLINGVSYEQYF. The CDR3 DNA reads TGTGCCAGCAGCTTAATTAACGGGGTCTCCTACGAGCAGTACTTC. Full variable domain (outside the CDR3, taken from reference TRBV7-3 and TRBJ2-7): GAGVSQTPSNKVTEKGKYVELRCDPISGHTALYWYRQSLGQGPEFLIYFQGTGAADDSGLPNDRFFAVRPEGSVSTLKIQRTERGDSAVYLCASSLINGVSYEQYFGPGTRLTVT.

The gene calls are TRBV5-6 and TRBJ2-5, with D hard to call. CDR3 size: 13 residues. The germline V and J ends were trimmed by 1 base and 1 base, with 5 bases remaining between them. Germline V CDR1 and CDR2: SGHDT, YYEEEE. The CDR3 coding sequence is TGTGCCAGCAGCTTGATACTCCAAGAGACCCAGTACTTC. Residues: CASSLILQETQYF.

This chain uses TRBV18 with TRBJ2-3; 10 positions match TRBD2. Germline-derived CDR1 and CDR2 are KGHSH and LQKENI. The CDR3 has 17 amino acids. Trimming at V came to 3 bases and at J to 5 bases, leaving 11 bases not matched to a gene. The CDR3 loop is CASSPPASGRERDTQYF. CDR3 DNA sequence: TGTGCCAGCTCACCCCCCGCAAGCGGGAGGGAGAGAGATACGCAGTATTTT.

The chain couples TRBV7-9 to TRBJ1-2; 8 bases match TRBD1. The CDR3 length is 14 residues. The V gene end was trimmed by 0 bases and the J gene end by 8 bases; junction bases not matched to a gene: 5. Germline loops: CDR1 SEHNR, CDR2 FQNEAQ (reference sequence). The CDR3 DNA reads TGTGCCAGCAGCTTAGCCGGACAGGGTGGGGGCTACACCTTC. The encoded protein is CASSLAGQGGGYTF.

V and J are TRBV28 and TRBJ2-7, with 13 nucleotides matching TRBD2. V lost 7 bases to trimming and J lost 7 bases; unmatched junction nucleotides: 7. Germline CDR1 MDHEN, CDR2 SYDVKM. The CDR3 has 14 amino acids. The CDR3 nucleotides are TGTGCCAGCACTCCGGGACTAGCGGGATTTGAGCAGTACTTC. The encoded protein is CASTPGLAGFEQYF.

The rearrangement joins TRBV6-5 to TRBJ2-7; 8 bases are shared with TRBD2. The CDR3 covers 12 residues. Germline CDR1 is MNHEY and CDR2 is SVGAGI. The trim removed 6 bases at V and 7 bases at J, leaving 5 bases unmatched. The CDR3 loop is CASSLPGGEQYF. Written as DNA, the CDR3 is TGTGCCAGCAGCCTCCCGGGGGGGGAGCAGTACTTC.

This rearrangement joins TRBV5-4 to TRBJ1-5; 7 positions agree with TRBD1. Germline-derived CDR1 and CDR2 are SGHNT and YYREEE (reference sequence). After removal of 3 bases from V and 7 bases from J, the junction contained 7 bases not matched to a gene. The CDR3 totals 14 residues. For the CDR3, the DNA is TGTGCCAGCAGCTCAGACAGGGATAGGCAGCCCCAGCATTTT. Its translation: CASSSDRDRQPQHF.

This clone was observed a handful of times. The chain has TRBV27 and TRBJ2-7; D is perhaps TRBD1 (6 bases). The CDR3 has 13 amino acids. The ends were cut back, 2 bases at V and 3 bases at J, with 8 bases in the middle. From germline, CDR1 is MNHEY and CDR2 SMNVEV (reference sequence). The CDR3, as DNA: TGTGCCAGCAGTTTAGGCAGGGGCTACGAGCAGTACTTC. It encodes CASSLGRGYEQYF.

The J gene is TRBJ1-2, the V gene TRBV6-1, with unresolved D. Trimming pared 3 bases from V and 4 bases from J, leaving 12 bases between. In germline, CDR1 is MNHNS, CDR2 SASEGT. CDR3 length equals 14 residues. Here the CDR3 reads CASSEKFAVYGYTF. The CDR3 bases are TGTGCCAGCAGTGAGAAGTTCGCAGTCTATGGCTACACCTTC.

The chain couples TRBV9 to TRBJ1-2; 7 bases line up with TRBD1. The junction had 8 bases not matched to a gene; V was cut back by 6 bases and J by 3 bases. Germline lookup yields CDR1 SGDLS and CDR2 YYNGEE. The CDR3 length is 14 residues. This chain's CDR3 is CASTQGFFDYGYTF. Here the CDR3 DNA reads TGTGCCAGCACACAGGGGTTTTTCGACTATGGCTACACCTTC.

The rearrangement uses TRBV27 and TRBJ2-3; 7 nucleotides align to TRBD1. V gave up 6 bases and J gave up 4 bases; unmatched junction bases: 10. The germline gives CDR1 MNHEY, CDR2 SMNVEV (reference sequence). The CDR3 runs to 15 residues. This chain's CDR3 is CASSMEDRFSDTQYF. CDR3 nucleotides: TGTGCCAGCAGCATGGAGGACAGGTTTTCAGATACGCAGTATTTT.

Worth noting for this clone: Other DNA sequences in this specimen translate into the identical CDR3. The genes are TRBV5-6 and TRBJ1-1; D possibly corresponds to TRBD1 (6 bases). The CDR3 totals 12 residues. Germline V gene data show CDR1 as SGHDT and CDR2 as YYEEEE. V was pared by 4 bases and J by 5 bases, with 9 bases between. The CDR3 region has the DNA TGTGCCAGCAGCCTCAGGGGAACTGAAGCTTTCTTT. Protein: CASSLRGTEAFF.

The chain is built from TRBV21-1 and TRBJ2-1; the D segment call TRBD2 is taken from the table without a DNA check. TRBV21-1 counts as a pseudogene. This CDR3 is built from 16 residues. The CDR3 DNA reads TGTGCCAGCAGCAAAGGTACTAGCGGGAGGACAAATGAGCAGTTCTTC. Protein product: CASSKGTSGRTNEQFF.

The chain links TRBV6-6 to TRBJ1-6; D gene ambiguous. The CDR3 length is 12 residues. From germline, CDR1 is MNHNY and CDR2 SVGAGI (reference sequence). Trimming removed 5 bases at V and 5 bases at J, with 4 bases between. The CDR3, as DNA: TGTGCCAGCAGTCCTAATAATTCACCCCTCCACTTT. Translating it yields CASSPNNSPLHF.

This chain links TRBV7-9 with TRBJ2-7; TRBD1 aligns across 10 bases. The ends lost 4 bases at V and 4 bases at J; junction bases unmatched: 4. Germline V gene sequence: CDR1 SEHNR, CDR2 FQNEAQ (reference sequence). This CDR3 spans 14 amino acids. The CDR3 coding sequence is TGTGCCAGCAGCTCACCGGGACAGGGGTACGAGCAGTACTTC. Encoded protein: CASSSPGQGYEQYF.